The clone carrying this T cell receptor beta chain was counted once. The antigen is not known. Deep was the level at which the assay was run. Some clones are missing from TCRdb's copy, which holds only in-frame ones; the method was immunoSEQ multiplex PCR. The sample has about 1.9 million clones, just under 95% seen once; the top ten hold approximately 1.7%. CDR1 SGHNT and CDR2 YENEEA come from the germline V gene. The V end lost 6 bases, the J end lost 5 bases, and 7 bases lay between the germline ends. This CDR3 is built from 12 residues. In the naive CD8 group, cells lacked CD45RO and were positively selected for CCR7, so terminally differentiated effector memory CD45RA+ cells were left out. These data belong to a study of shared clonotypes between healthy human individuals. Findings of the study overall: Expectations were that clonotype sharing among donors would be affected by sequencing depth. The low donor count limited represented genetic and exposure-history diversity.

What was sequenced was naive CD8+ T cells from PBMCs. The receptor was derived from a man between 18 and 35 years old in good health. Some clones in this sample may be carry-over from other donors' samples. V gene TRBV11-3 combines with J gene TRBJ2-2; a weak D match, TRBD1 (5 bases). The CDR3 loop reads CASRGRTGELFF. The DNA of the CDR3 is TGTGCCAGCAGGGGGCGTACCGGGGAGCTGTTTTTT.